This T cell receptor (beta chain) came from a study of radiotherapy plus CTLA-4 blockade in lung cancer. This clone was detected a few times. Some clones are missing from TCRdb's copy, which holds only in-frame ones; the method was immunoSEQ multiplex PCR. The top ten hold approximately 24% of the sample, which has 80,000 or so clones, over 70% seen once. Germline-derived CDR1 and CDR2 are GTSNPN and SVGIG (reference sequence). The CDR3 runs 16 residues. Trimming pared 1 base from V and 0 bases from J, leaving 10 bases between. Focal radiation plus CTLA-4 blockade with ipilimumab was administered to patients who had chemo-refractory metastatic non-small-cell lung cancer.

V and J are TRBV30 and TRBJ1-6; D may be TRBD1 (6 bases). This specimen was peripheral blood, taken from a patient treated with radiotherapy plus ipilimumab. The sequence came from a human donor with non-small cell lung cancer whose response to radiotherapy plus ipilimumab could not be evaluated. Some clones in this sample may be carry-over from other donors' samples. CDR3 loop: CAWSADRFSYNSPLHF. For the CDR3, the DNA is TGTGCCTGGAGTGCCGACAGGTTCTCCTATAATTCACCCCTCCACTTT.